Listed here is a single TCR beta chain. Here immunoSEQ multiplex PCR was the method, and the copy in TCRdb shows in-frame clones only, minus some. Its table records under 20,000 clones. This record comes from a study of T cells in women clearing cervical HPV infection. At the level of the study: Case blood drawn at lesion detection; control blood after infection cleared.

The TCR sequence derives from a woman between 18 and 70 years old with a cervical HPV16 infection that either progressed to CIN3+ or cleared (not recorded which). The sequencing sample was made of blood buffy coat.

CDR3 protein: CAWSVLSGTQYF. The covered CDR3 bases are TGTGCCTGGAGTGTACTGTCGGGGACC. This rearrangement joins TRBV30 to TRBJ2-5; no firm D call. Read data end 3 residues before the CDR3 end; the end is taken from the germline J gene. The V end was cut by 0 bases, the J end by 7 bases, with 9 bases between. The CDR3 runs 12 residues. From germline, CDR1 is GTSNPN and CDR2 SVGIG (reference sequence).